Following are 15 T cell receptor beta chains from one sample sequenced in a study of T cells in Graves' hyperthyroidism and ophthalmopathy. Amplified TCR beta CDR3 regions derived from RNA transcripts. Carried out on the TCR CDR3, a first-round RT-PCR used the HTBI primer set. TCRdb reprocessed the multiplex PCR reads with MiXCR, giving one entry per CDR3 protein. The sample lists around 290,000 distinct CDR3 sequences, about an eighth occurring once. What was sequenced was blood. The receptors were gathered from a woman aged 25 to 39 with Graves' hyperthyroidism that later progressed to Graves' ophthalmopathy.

This clonotype was observed many times. The rearrangement uses TRBV4-1 and TRBJ2-3; tentative D call: TRBD2 (5 bases). This CDR3 is built from 16 residues. Per the germline V gene, CDR1 is MGHRA and CDR2 is YSYEKL. V was trimmed by 3 bases and J by 2 bases, leaving 15 bases between them. CDR3 sequence reads: CASSQGELHDTDTQYF. The CDR3 nucleotides read TGCGCCAGCAGCCAGGGAGAACTCCACGACACAGATACGCAGTATTTT.

This clonotype was found many times. This chain joins TRBV7-2 and TRBJ2-7; D perhaps matches TRBD2 (5 bases). CDR3 size: 15 residues. The ends were cut back, 8 bases at V and 2 bases at J, with 19 bases in the middle. CDR1 SGHTA and CDR2 FQGNSA come from the germline V gene. The CDR3 DNA is TGTGCCAGCGCCCTTTCCAGCGGAACCACCTACGAGCAGTACTTC. This codes for CASALSSGTTYEQYF.

This clonotype was recorded many times. One junction end does not reproduce the germline sequence, and a read error may be involved. CDR3 region: CASSLAGSAKNIQYF. As DNA, the CDR3 is TGTGCCAGCAGTTTAGCGGGCTCAGCCAAAAACATTCAGTACTTC. The rearrangement joins TRBV7-9 to TRBJ2-4; 7 bases match TRBD2. Germline V gives CDR1 SEHNR, CDR2 FQNEAQ (reference sequence). This CDR3 spans 15 amino acids.

The chain joins TRBV3-1 to TRBJ1-6; a possible D gene is TRBD1 (6 bases). CDR3 length equals 15 residues. Germline loops: CDR1 LGHDT, CDR2 YNNKEL (reference sequence). V was pared by 7 bases and J by 1 base, with 11 bases between. The CDR3: CASTPTGSYNSPLHF. CDR3 coding DNA: TGTGCCAGCACCCCTACAGGGTCCTATAATTCACCCCTCCACTTT.

This clonotype was recorded at least ten times. V is TRBV11-1 and J is TRBJ1-1, with TRBD1 identical over 9 bases. Germline V CDR1 and CDR2: SGHAT, FQDESV (reference sequence). J was trimmed by 4 bases and V by 1 base; bases with no gene match: 4. The CDR3 runs to 15 residues. CDR3 DNA: TGTGCCAGCAGCTTAGGAGGGACAGGGTCCACTGAAGCTTTCTTT. Its protein product is CASSLGGTGSTEAFF.

The chain recombines TRBV14 with TRBJ2-2; 9 bases fit TRBD1. The CDR3 runs to 18 residues. The V and J ends lost 0 bases and 1 base, in that order; junction bases with no gene match: 6. In germline, CDR1 is SGHDN, CDR2 FVKESK. This CDR3 reads CASSQELRDRENTGELFF. CDR3 nucleotide sequence: TGTGCCAGCAGCCAAGAGTTGCGGGACAGGGAGAACACCGGGGAGCTGTTTTTT.

Only a few counts were recorded for this clonotype. The rearrangement uses TRBV19 and TRBJ2-1; 8 bases match TRBD1. This CDR3 region has 12 residues. The J segment lost 14 bases and the V segment lost 2 bases, leaving 5 bases of the junction unmatched. Looked up from germline, CDR1 is LNHDA and CDR2 is SQIVND (reference sequence). The CDR3, as DNA: TGTGCCAGTAGTATACCCAGGGGGCAAGAGTTCTTC. Translating gives CASSIPRGQEFF.

This clonotype was found many times. The chain uses TRBV4-1 and TRBJ2-1; D is possibly TRBD2 (5 bases). The germline gives CDR1 MGHRA, CDR2 YSYEKL. This CDR3 comprises 13 residues. V was pared by 4 bases and J by 5 bases, with 9 bases between. DNA for the CDR3: TGCGCCAGCAGCCCCCGGGGTGACAATGAGCAGTTCTTC. This translates into CASSPRGDNEQFF.

This clonotype came up many times. This chain connects TRBV28 to TRBJ2-4; D might be TRBD2 (5 bases). Between the trimmed V and J ends, which lost 6 bases and 2 bases, there was a span of 20 bases. Germline CDR1 reads MDHEN; CDR2 reads SYDVKM. CDR3 length: 17 residues. For the CDR3, the DNA is TGTGCCAGCAGCCGTACCGGACTTCAGAAGTCCAAAAACATTCAGTACTTC. Protein: CASSRTGLQKSKNIQYF.

The chain links TRBV20-1 to TRBJ1-3; no firm D call. The length of the CDR3 is 13 residues. CDR1 and CDR2 (germline): DFQATT, SNEGSKA (reference sequence). The ends were cut back, 6 bases at V and 0 bases at J, with 9 bases in the middle. Here the CDR3 reads CSAPVSSGNTIYF. Written as DNA, the CDR3 is TGCAGTGCACCCGTAAGCTCTGGAAACACCATATATTTT.

The chain uses TRBV4-1 and TRBJ2-5, with 9 bases identical to TRBD1. Losses at the gene ends were 0 bases for V and 5 bases for J; bases not matched to a gene: 7. The CDR3 covers 16 residues. Germline lookup yields CDR1 MGHRA and CDR2 YSYEKL. CDR3 sequence: CASSQDQGQGQETQYF. DNA for the CDR3: TGCGCCAGCAGCCAAGATCAGGGACAGGGTCAGGAGACCCAGTACTTC.

The chain is built from TRBV24-1 and TRBJ2-2; 9 bases are shared with TRBD2. The germline V gene has CDR1 KGHDR and CDR2 SFDVKD. The CDR3 totals 17 residues. V shed 4 bases and J 4 bases; nucleotides not matched to a gene: 9. CDR3 sequence: CATSESGTSRRTGELFF. The DNA for the CDR3 is TGTGCCACCAGTGAGTCCGGGACTAGCCGGCGCACCGGGGAGCTGTTTTTT.

The chain uses TRBV7-2 and TRBJ2-1; 7 bases match TRBD2. The CDR3 is 17 amino acids. Germline CDR1 SGHTA, CDR2 FQGNSA. With 3 bases clipped from V and 0 bases from J, the junction kept 8 bases outside the gene matches. As DNA, the CDR3 is TGTGCCAGCAGCTTGTGGGCCTCGGGAGGCTCCTACAATGAGCAGTTCTTC. This encodes CASSLWASGGSYNEQFF.

This clonotype was found many times. The chain couples TRBV29-1 to TRBJ2-3; 10 bases map to TRBD1. This CDR3 region has 14 residues. CDR1 SQVTM and CDR2 ANQGSEA come from the germline V gene. With 6 bases clipped from V and 6 bases from J, the junction kept 9 bases outside the gene matches. The CDR3 sequence: CSVEGQGKSDTQYF. In DNA, the CDR3 is TGCAGCGTCGAGGGACAGGGGAAATCGGATACGCAGTATTTT.

A note on this clonotype: This may be a read error: a much more frequent sequence differs by one nucleotide. CDR3: CASSEISENTIYF. The CDR3 region has the DNA TGTGCCAGCAGTGAGATCTCTGAAAACACCATATATTTT. This chain links TRBV2 with TRBJ1-3; D ambiguous. Germline V CDR1 and CDR2: SNHLY, FYNNEI. The CDR3 spans 13 residues. Full variable domain (missing parts from reference TRBV2 and TRBJ1-3): EPEVTQTPSHQVTQMGQEVILRCVPISNHLYFYWYRQILGQKVEFLVSFYNNEISEKSEIFDDQFSVERPDGSNFTLKIRSTKLEDSAMYFCASSEISENTIYFGEGSWLTVV.